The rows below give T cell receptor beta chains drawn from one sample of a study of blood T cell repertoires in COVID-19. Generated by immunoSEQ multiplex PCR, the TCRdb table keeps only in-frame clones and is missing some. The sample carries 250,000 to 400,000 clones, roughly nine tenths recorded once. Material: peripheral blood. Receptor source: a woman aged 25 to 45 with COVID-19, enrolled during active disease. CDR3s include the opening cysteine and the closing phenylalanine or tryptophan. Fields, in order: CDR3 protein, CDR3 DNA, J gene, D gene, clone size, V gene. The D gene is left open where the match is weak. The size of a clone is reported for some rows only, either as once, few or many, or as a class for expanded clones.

CDR3 protein: CASSLGRGLSYEQYF
CDR3 DNA: TGTGCCAGTAGTCTAGGGAGGGGTTTGTCCTACGAGCAGTACTTC
J gene: TRBJ2-7
D gene: TRBD2
clone size: NA
V gene: TRBV19

CDR3 protein: CASSSEVGTQYF
CDR3 DNA: TGTGCCAGCAGTTCAGAGGTGGGTACGCAGTATTTT
J gene: TRBJ2-3
D gene: NA
clone size: NA
V gene: TRBV9

CDR3 protein: CAWTPGGGAGTEAFF
CDR3 DNA: TGTGCCTGGACCCCGGGGGGGGGCGCCGGCACTGAAGCTTTCTTT
J gene: TRBJ1-1
D gene: NA
clone size: NA
V gene: TRBV30

CDR3 protein: CASSPKDSYEQYF
CDR3 DNA: TGTGCCAGCAGCCCCAAGGACAGCTACGAGCAGTACTTC
J gene: TRBJ2-7
D gene: NA
clone size: NA
V gene: TRBV14

CDR3 protein: CASSSLAASTDTQYF
CDR3 DNA: TGTGCCAGCAGCTCCTTAGCGGCTAGCACAGATACGCAGTATTTT
J gene: TRBJ2-3
D gene: NA
clone size: NA
V gene: TRBV7-9

CDR3 protein: CATSLDRDSNEKLFF
CDR3 DNA: TGTGCCACCAGCTTAGACAGGGACAGTAATGAAAAACTGTTTTTT
J gene: TRBJ1-4
D gene: TRBD1
clone size: NA
V gene: TRBV15

CDR3 protein: CASSQQGDEAFF
CDR3 DNA: TGCGCCAGCAGTCAACAGGGAGATGAAGCTTTCTTT
J gene: TRBJ1-1
D gene: NA
clone size: NA
V gene: TRBV10-2

CDR3 protein: CASSSIGRANYEQYF
CDR3 DNA: TGTGCCAGCAGTTCGATCGGGAGGGCCAACTACGAGCAGTACTTC
J gene: TRBJ2-7
D gene: TRBD2
clone size: NA
V gene: TRBV28

CDR3 protein: CASTATGGGTEAFF
CDR3 DNA: TGCGCCAGCACCGCAACAGGGGGAGGCACTGAAGCTTTCTTT
J gene: TRBJ1-1
D gene: TRBD1
clone size: NA
V gene: TRBV5-1

CDR3 protein: CASTQRGREGQPQHF
CDR3 DNA: TGTGCCAGTACCCAAAGAGGGAGGGAGGGTCAGCCCCAGCATTTT
J gene: TRBJ1-5
D gene: NA
clone size: NA
V gene: TRBV19

CDR3 protein: CASSWTRGNEQFF
CDR3 DNA: TGTGCCAGCAGTTGGACCCGGGGCAATGAGCAGTTCTTC
J gene: TRBJ2-1
D gene: NA
clone size: once
V gene: TRBV27

CDR3 protein: CASSRDGGSYEQYF
CDR3 DNA: TGTGCCAGTAGTAGGGATGGGGGCTCGTACGAGCAGTACTTC
J gene: TRBJ2-7
D gene: NA
clone size: NA
V gene: TRBV19

CDR3 protein: CASSSGLAGGNEQFF
CDR3 DNA: TGTGCCAGCAGCTCGGGACTAGCGGGAGGGAATGAGCAGTTCTTC
J gene: TRBJ2-1
D gene: TRBD2
clone size: NA
V gene: TRBV5-4

CDR3 protein: CASTGPPSGEETQYF
CDR3 DNA: TGTGCCAGCACCGGACCCCCCAGCGGAGAAGAGACCCAGTACTTC
J gene: TRBJ2-5
D gene: NA
clone size: NA
V gene: TRBV6-5

CDR3 protein: CASSLRGTGVVYF
CDR3 DNA: TGTGCCAGCAGCCTTAGGGGGACAGGGGTCGTGTACTTC
J gene: TRBJ2-7
D gene: TRBD1
clone size: NA
V gene: TRBV11-3

CDR3 protein: CASSYSRDRTEAFF
CDR3 DNA: TGTGCCAGCAGTTACTCGCGGGATAGGACTGAAGCTTTCTTT
J gene: TRBJ1-1
D gene: NA
clone size: NA
V gene: TRBV6-6

CDR3 protein: CASSLEGTRSETQYF
CDR3 DNA: TGTGCCAGCAGTTTGGAGGGGACTAGGAGTGAGACCCAGTACTTC
J gene: TRBJ2-5
D gene: TRBD2
clone size: NA
V gene: TRBV27

CDR3 protein: CSVEVRGEQYF
CDR3 DNA: TGCAGCGTTGAGGTTAGGGGCGAGCAGTACTTC
J gene: TRBJ2-7
D gene: NA
clone size: NA
V gene: TRBV29-1

CDR3 protein: CASSNRQGKNTEAFF
CDR3 DNA: TGTGCCAGCAGCAACCGACAGGGGAAGAACACTGAAGCTTTCTTT
J gene: TRBJ1-1
D gene: TRBD1
clone size: NA
V gene: TRBV11-1

CDR3 protein: CASSDTQDSSYEQYF
CDR3 DNA: TGTGCCAGCAGCGATACTCAGGACAGCTCCTACGAGCAGTACTTC
J gene: TRBJ2-7
D gene: NA
clone size: NA
V gene: TRBV6-5

CDR3 protein: CASSPPGWVAGELFF
CDR3 DNA: TGTGCCAGCAGTCCGCCGGGTTGGGTCGCCGGGGAGCTGTTTTTT
J gene: TRBJ2-2
D gene: NA
clone size: NA
V gene: TRBV28

CDR3 protein: CASSEPGDYGYTF
CDR3 DNA: TGCGCCAGCAGCGAACCGGGAGACTATGGCTACACCTTC
J gene: TRBJ1-2
D gene: NA
clone size: NA
V gene: TRBV4-1

CDR3 protein: CASSPGLRVMNSGNTIYF
CDR3 DNA: TGTGCCAGCTCACCCGGTCTCAGGGTTATGAACTCTGGAAACACCATATATTTT
J gene: TRBJ1-3
D gene: NA
clone size: NA
V gene: TRBV18

CDR3 protein: CASSQQRGGTDTQYF
CDR3 DNA: TGCGCCAGCAGCCAACAGCGGGGAGGCACAGATACGCAGTATTTT
J gene: TRBJ2-3
D gene: TRBD2
clone size: NA
V gene: TRBV4-1

CDR3 protein: CASSIPYTGELFF
CDR3 DNA: TGTGCCAGTAGTATACCGTACACCGGGGAGCTGTTTTTT
J gene: TRBJ2-2
D gene: NA
clone size: NA
V gene: TRBV19

CDR3 protein: CASSPDRGQEGTGELFF
CDR3 DNA: TGTGCCAGTAGCCCGGACAGGGGGCAGGAGGGCACCGGGGAGCTGTTTTTT
J gene: TRBJ2-2
D gene: TRBD1
clone size: once
V gene: TRBV19

CDR3 protein: CASSPGQDQETQYF
CDR3 DNA: TGCGCCAGCAGCCCGGGACAGGATCAAGAGACCCAGTACTTC
J gene: TRBJ2-5
D gene: TRBD1
clone size: NA
V gene: TRBV5-1

CDR3 protein: CASSPQPGAHTEAFF
CDR3 DNA: TGTGCCAGCTCACCACAACCAGGGGCCCACACTGAAGCTTTCTTT
J gene: TRBJ1-1
D gene: NA
clone size: NA
V gene: TRBV18

CDR3 protein: CASSPGGTNYGYTF
CDR3 DNA: TGTGCCAGTAGTCCAGGGGGTACTAACTATGGCTACACCTTC
J gene: TRBJ1-2
D gene: TRBD1
clone size: NA
V gene: TRBV19

CDR3 protein: CASSLWGGLDQETQYF
CDR3 DNA: TGTGCCAGCAGCTTGTGGGGAGGACTTGACCAAGAGACCCAGTACTTC
J gene: TRBJ2-5
D gene: NA
clone size: NA
V gene: TRBV11-2

CDR3 protein: CASSFGGAPGNEQFF
CDR3 DNA: TGTGCCAGCAGTTTTGGGGGGGCGCCGGGTAATGAGCAGTTCTTC
J gene: TRBJ2-1
D gene: NA
clone size: NA
V gene: TRBV27

CDR3 protein: CASTPGQYFYGYTF
CDR3 DNA: TGTGCCAGCACACCGGGACAGTATTTCTATGGCTACACCTTC
J gene: TRBJ1-2
D gene: TRBD1
clone size: once
V gene: TRBV18

CDR3 protein: CASSVDMGLSQETQYF
CDR3 DNA: TGTGCCAGCAGCGTAGATATGGGCTTATCCCAAGAGACCCAGTACTTC
J gene: TRBJ2-5
D gene: NA
clone size: NA
V gene: TRBV9

CDR3 protein: CAIGTSGRVYNEQFF
CDR3 DNA: TGTGCCATCGGGACTAGCGGGAGAGTATACAATGAGCAGTTCTTC
J gene: TRBJ2-1
D gene: TRBD2
clone size: NA
V gene: TRBV3-1/TRBV3-2

CDR3 protein: CAWMRGRTYGYTF
CDR3 DNA: TGTGCCTGGATGCGGGGGAGAACCTATGGCTACACCTTC
J gene: TRBJ1-2
D gene: NA
clone size: NA
V gene: TRBV30

CDR3 protein: CARDSPYGYTF
CDR3 DNA: TGTGCTCGGGACAGTCCCTATGGCTACACCTTC
J gene: TRBJ1-2
D gene: TRBD1
clone size: once
V gene: TRBV30

CDR3 protein: CASSYTSGPQETQYF
CDR3 DNA: TGCGCCAGCAGCTATACTAGCGGGCCCCAAGAGACCCAGTACTTC
J gene: TRBJ2-5
D gene: TRBD2
clone size: NA
V gene: TRBV5-1

CDR3 protein: CASSQDFGRGREGYTF
CDR3 DNA: TGCGCCAGCAGCCAAGATTTCGGCAGGGGGCGGGAAGGCTACACCTTC
J gene: TRBJ1-2
D gene: TRBD1
clone size: NA
V gene: TRBV4-1

CDR3 protein: CASSLVTGGYSPLHF
CDR3 DNA: TGTGCCAGCAGCTTAGTGACAGGGGGCTACTCACCCCTCCACTTT
J gene: TRBJ1-6
D gene: TRBD1
clone size: once
V gene: TRBV11-2

CDR3 protein: CASSAGLVSSYNSPLHF
CDR3 DNA: TGTGCCAGCAGTGCAGGCCTTGTGAGCTCCTATAATTCACCCCTCCACTTT
J gene: TRBJ1-6
D gene: NA
clone size: NA
V gene: TRBV6-1

CDR3 protein: CASSPGQGAFNSPLHF
CDR3 DNA: TGTGCCAGCAGCCCCGGACAGGGGGCTTTTAATTCACCCCTCCACTTT
J gene: TRBJ1-6
D gene: TRBD1
clone size: few
V gene: TRBV7-9

CDR3 protein: CASSSGTGNWQPQHF
CDR3 DNA: TGTGCCAGCAGCTCCGGGACAGGAAATTGGCAGCCCCAGCATTTT
J gene: TRBJ1-5
D gene: TRBD1
clone size: once
V gene: TRBV9

CDR3 protein: CASSVESSGGSSTDTQYF
CDR3 DNA: TGTGCCAGCAGCGTAGAGTCAAGCGGGGGATCTAGCACAGATACGCAGTATTTT
J gene: TRBJ2-3
D gene: TRBD2
clone size: NA
V gene: TRBV9

CDR3 protein: CASSLVAGLSTDTQYF
CDR3 DNA: TGTGCCAGCAGCCTGGTAGCGGGTCTTTCCACGGATACGCAGTATTTT
J gene: TRBJ2-3
D gene: TRBD2
clone size: NA
V gene: TRBV3-1/TRBV3-2

CDR3 protein: CASSDNRGAGNTIYF
CDR3 DNA: TGTGCCAGCAGCGACAACAGGGGGGCCGGAAACACCATATATTTT
J gene: TRBJ1-3
D gene: TRBD1
clone size: NA
V gene: TRBV5-4

CDR3 protein: CASSLQGARGYTF
CDR3 DNA: TGTGCCAGCAGCCTCCAGGGGGCTAGAGGCTACACCTTC
J gene: TRBJ1-2
D gene: TRBD1
clone size: NA
V gene: TRBV14

CDR3 protein: CASRSSGGRFSEAFF
CDR3 DNA: TGTGCCAGCAGGTCCTCCGGGGGTAGGTTCTCTGAAGCTTTCTTT
J gene: TRBJ1-1
D gene: NA
clone size: NA
V gene: TRBV25-1

CDR3 protein: CASSLERGTEAFF
CDR3 DNA: TGTGCCAGCAGCTTAGAAAGGGGTACTGAAGCTTTCTTT
J gene: TRBJ1-1
D gene: NA
clone size: NA
V gene: TRBV11-2

CDR3 protein: CASTQEYAGSNQPQHF
CDR3 DNA: TGTGCCAGCACCCAGGAATATGCAGGGAGCAATCAGCCCCAGCATTTT
J gene: TRBJ1-5
D gene: NA
clone size: NA
V gene: TRBV2

CDR3 protein: CASSPTSPDRTQYF
CDR3 DNA: TGTGCCAGCAGCCCGACTTCGCCGGATCGTACGCAGTATTTT
J gene: TRBJ2-3
D gene: NA
clone size: NA
V gene: TRBV7-9

CDR3 protein: CASSLRTSGTGELFF
CDR3 DNA: TGTGCCAGTAGTTTAAGGACTAGCGGGACCGGGGAGCTGTTTTTT
J gene: TRBJ2-2
D gene: TRBD2
clone size: NA
V gene: TRBV19

CDR3 protein: CASSPTGGPRTDTQYF
CDR3 DNA: TGTGCCAGCAGTCCCACGGGAGGGCCGAGGACAGATACGCAGTATTTT
J gene: TRBJ2-3
D gene: TRBD2
clone size: NA
V gene: TRBV7-2

CDR3 protein: CASSLEGQGEGGEQYF
CDR3 DNA: TGCGCCAGCAGCTTGGAGGGACAGGGGGAAGGGGGCGAGCAGTACTTC
J gene: TRBJ2-7
D gene: TRBD1
clone size: NA
V gene: TRBV5-1

CDR3 protein: CASSLVGSRTEAFF
CDR3 DNA: TGCGCCAGCAGCTTGGTCGGGAGTAGGACTGAAGCTTTCTTT
J gene: TRBJ1-1
D gene: NA
clone size: NA
V gene: TRBV5-1